Shown below are 21 T cell receptor beta chains from a single sample sequenced in a study of cytomegalovirus exposure and HLA in healthy donors. The PCR used 60 Vbeta and 13 Jbeta primers. The protocol was immunoSEQ multiplex PCR, while the TCRdb copy is restricted to in-frame clones and leaves out a portion. The repertoire includes 150,000 or so clones, about 83% of them detected once, and under 4.5% sits in the top ten. The sample was PBMCs. The source of these receptors is a middle-aged woman in good health and CMV-seronegative.

This chain connects TRBV9 to TRBJ1-5, with 8 bases aligning to TRBD1. V was clipped by 4 bases and J by 3 bases; unmatched bases: 6. The CDR3 sequence is 15 residues long. Germline V gene lookup returns CDR1 SGDLS and CDR2 YYNGEE. CDR3: CASSTGTGFNQPQHF. In DNA form, the CDR3 reads TGTGCCAGCAGCACCGGGACAGGCTTCAATCAGCCCCAGCATTTT.

The chain couples TRBV29-1 to TRBJ1-4; D is unclear. This CDR3 spans 12 amino acids. V shed 4 bases and J shed 6 bases, with 9 bases lying between them. Germline values: CDR1 SQVTM, CDR2 ANQGSEA. CDR3 protein: CSVGQEYEKLFF. As DNA, the CDR3 is TGCAGCGTTGGGCAGGAATATGAAAAACTGTTTTTT.

CDR3 in DNA: TGTGCCAGCCGAGGGCTCTGGACAGGGGGCACTGAAGCTTTCTTT. This translates into CASRGLWTGGTEAFF. The chain links TRBV2 to TRBJ1-1, with TRBD1 matching 10 bases. The CDR3 runs 15 residues. The V segment lost 8 bases and the J segment 4 bases; nucleotides outside the gene matches: 10. Per the germline V gene, CDR1 is SNHLY and CDR2 is FYNNEI.

The rearrangement links TRBV6-5 to TRBJ1-1; tentatively, D is TRBD1 (5 bases). CDR1 is MNHEY and CDR2 is SVGAGI in the germline V gene. This CDR3 region has 15 residues. Trimming stripped 7 bases from V and 4 bases from J, with 19 bases between. The CDR3 nucleotides read TGTGCCAGCATTTTAAGTGTGGGGCTGGGCACTGAAGCTTTCTTT. Translating gives CASILSVGLGTEAFF.

V gene TRBV4-1 combines with J gene TRBJ2-2; possible D gene TRBD1, 6 bases. The V gene's germline CDR1 is MGHRA and CDR2 YSYEKL. Trimming cost V 4 bases and J 2 bases, with 11 bases left between them. The CDR3 has 15 amino acids. This CDR3 reads CASSLWGPNTGELFF. DNA of the CDR3: TGCGCCAGCAGCCTCTGGGGGCCTAACACCGGGGAGCTGTTTTTT.

The rearrangement joins TRBV4-2 to TRBJ1-2, with D hard to call. The V and J ends lost 0 bases and 4 bases respectively, with 12 bases between them. This CDR3 comprises 15 residues. Germline-derived CDR1 and CDR2 are LGHNA and YNFKEQ. The CDR3 reads CASSQDLEASYGYTF. CDR3 DNA sequence: TGTGCCAGCAGCCAAGATCTGGAGGCCTCCTATGGCTACACCTTC.

The genes are TRBV5-1 and TRBJ1-1; a weak D match, TRBD1 (6 bases). Germline V CDR1 and CDR2: SGHRS, YFSETQ. Trimming removed 4 bases from V and 0 bases from J, with 10 bases in between. The CDR3 is 14 amino acids. For the CDR3, the DNA is TGCGCCAGCAGCCCGGGACACATGAACACTGAAGCTTTCTTT. It codes for CASSPGHMNTEAFF.

The chain is built from TRBV6-5 and TRBJ1-1; a weak D match, TRBD1 (6 bases). Trimming took 0 bases from V and 3 from J, leaving 14 bases between them. Germline-derived CDR1 and CDR2 are MNHEY and SVGAGI. The CDR3 spans 16 residues. The CDR3: CASSYSFGGLDTEAFF. The CDR3 DNA sequence: TGTGCCAGCAGTTACTCCTTCGGGGGGCTTGACACTGAAGCTTTCTTT.

This chain uses TRBV2 with TRBJ1-5; D perhaps matches TRBD1 (5 bases). The CDR3 extends over 15 amino acids. The germline gives CDR1 SNHLY, CDR2 FYNNEI. Trimming cost V 7 bases and J 0 bases, with 13 bases left between them. In nucleotides, the CDR3 is TGTGCCAGCAAAAGACAGCTGTATAGCAATCAGCCCCAGCATTTT. This gives the protein CASKRQLYSNQPQHF.

The gene calls are TRBV7-8 and TRBJ1-4; D is possibly TRBD1 (5 bases). Trimming cost V 4 bases and J 0 bases, with 15 bases left between them. Germline V gene lookup returns CDR1 SGHVS and CDR2 FQNEAQ. The CDR3 totals 17 residues. The CDR3 loop reads CASSSKARQTTNEKLFF. The CDR3 nucleotides are TGTGCCAGCAGCTCGAAGGCTCGACAGACAACTAATGAAAAACTGTTTTTT.

The rearrangement joins TRBV21-1 to TRBJ1-1. TRBV21-1 has pseudogene status. The CDR3 is 17 residues long. The CDR3 region has the DNA TGTGCCAGCAGCAAAGGTGGTGGGAGAGAGTCGAACACTGAAGCTTTCTTT. Protein sequence: CASSKGGGRESNTEAFF.

The genes are TRBV30 and TRBJ1-2; TRBD1 matches at 9 bases. After removal of 0 bases from V and 4 bases from J, the junction contained 9 bases not matched to a gene. The CDR3 runs to 16 residues. The V gene's germline CDR1 is GTSNPN and CDR2 SVGIG (reference sequence). CDR3 bases: TGTGCCTGGAGTGTACAGGGGGCCTCATTAATCTATGGCTACACCTTC. The encoded protein is CAWSVQGASLIYGYTF.

The V call is TRBV5-4, the J call TRBJ2-7, with 7 bases identical to TRBD2. This CDR3 has 18 amino acids. V lost 4 bases, J lost 2 bases, and 18 bases stayed unmatched. The V gene's germline CDR1 is SGHNT and CDR2 YYREEE (reference sequence). For the CDR3, the DNA is TGTGCCAGCAGCCCCCAGGTGGGTCTGGGGGGGGTCACCTACGAGCAGTACTTC. Amino acids: CASSPQVGLGGVTYEQYF.

This clone was seen only a few times. The V gene is TRBV6-1, the J gene TRBJ1-2, with 7 bases lining up with TRBD1. The J segment lost 0 bases and the V segment lost 7 bases, leaving 8 bases of the junction unmatched. The CDR3 covers 15 residues. Per the germline V gene, CDR1 is MNHNS and CDR2 is SASEGT. CDR3 residues: CASTKQGLANYGYTF. CDR3 DNA: TGTGCCAGCACTAAACAGGGGTTAGCTAACTATGGCTACACCTTC.

This rearrangement joins TRBV10-3 to TRBJ2-7; TRBD1 aligns across 10 bases. CDR3 length: 15 amino acids. J lost 2 bases, V lost 3 bases, and 4 bases had no gene match. Germline CDR1 reads ENHRY; CDR2 reads SYGVKD. The CDR3 nucleotides are TGTGCCATCAGTGACCGGGACAGGGGTACCTACGAGCAGTACTTC. This encodes CAISDRDRGTYEQYF.

The chain joins TRBV10-3 to TRBJ1-1; D may be TRBD1 (5 bases). Germline V gene lookup returns CDR1 ENHRY and CDR2 SYGVKD. The CDR3 covers 14 residues. Trimming stripped 6 bases from V and 4 bases from J, with 15 bases between. The CDR3 sequence: CAISLDGQGTEAFF. The DNA for the CDR3 is TGTGCCATCAGCCTGGACGGGCAGGGCACTGAAGCTTTCTTT.

V and J are TRBV7-9 and TRBJ2-2; unclear D gene. Trimming left V 5 bases short and J 6 bases short, with 10 bases between. CDR1 is SEHNR and CDR2 is FQNEAQ in the germline V gene (reference sequence). The CDR3 length is 13 residues. The DNA of the CDR3 is TGTGCCAGCAGCCGTGAACAGCCCGGGGAGCTGTTTTTT. Protein product: CASSREQPGELFF. The whole variable domain, remainder taken from reference TRBV7-9 and TRBJ2-2, is DTGVSQNPRHKITKRGQNVTFRCDPISEHNRLYWYRQTLGQGPEFLTYFQNEAQLEKSRLLSDRFSAERPKGSFSTLEIQRTEQGDSAMYLCASSREQPGELFFGEGSRLTVL.

The J gene is TRBJ2-1, the V gene TRBV10-1, with D possibly TRBD1 on 5 matching bases. Trimming took off 4 bases at V and 7 bases at J, with 14 bases between the two ends. Germline CDR1 reads WNHNN; CDR2 reads SYGVQD (reference sequence). The CDR3 runs to 14 residues. The DNA of the CDR3 is TGCGCCAGCAGTGGCAGGGCGTCGTCAAATGAGCAGTTCTTC. Protein: CASSGRASSNEQFF.

The gene calls are TRBV19 and TRBJ1-1, with D unclear. CDR3 length equals 12 residues. Germline V CDR1 and CDR2: LNHDA, SQIVND (reference sequence). The V and J ends lost 7 bases and 6 bases respectively, with 12 bases between them. The DNA of the CDR3 is TGTGCCAGTACTCCCGAGGGAGCTGAAGCTTTCTTT. Translating it yields CASTPEGAEAFF.

The V and J genes are TRBV25-1 and TRBJ2-1; weak D call: TRBD1 (5 bases). V was clipped by 5 bases and J by 5 bases, with 13 bases between them. The CDR3 runs to 14 residues. Germline assignment: CDR1 MGHDK and CDR2 SYGVNS. The CDR3 region has the DNA TGTGCCAGCAGTCGGTCAGGGTGGGACAATGAGCAGTTCTTC. Its translation: CASSRSGWDNEQFF. Complete variable domain (other parts from reference TRBV25-1 and TRBJ2-1): EADIYQTPRYLVIGTGKKITLECSQTMGHDKMYWYQQDPGMELHLIHYSYGVNSTEKGDLSSESTVSRIRTEHFPLTLESARPSHTSQYLCASSRSGWDNEQFFGPGTRLTVL.

The V and J genes are TRBV28 and TRBJ1-1, with D perhaps TRBD1 (5 bases). V was cut by 2 bases and J by 5 bases, with 21 bases left in between. The V gene's germline CDR1 is MDHEN and CDR2 SYDVKM. CDR3 length equals 17 residues. The CDR3, as DNA: TGTGCCAGCAGTTTAATGGGCAGGGCCCCTGTGGGGACTGAAGCTTTCTTT. Its translation is CASSLMGRAPVGTEAFF.